The next 21 T cell receptor beta chains were all read from a single sample in a study of CD8 T cells in ankylosing spondylitis. Study results and caveats: There was a TCR beta motif, made of several highly homologous variants, that appeared characteristic of ankylosing spondylitis blood.

TCRdb re-derived calls from the 5' RACE reads in MiXCR, one entry per CDR3 protein. Of under 850,000 distinct CDR3 sequences listed, 15% to 20% are singletons. Their antigens remain unidentified. Sequencing was done on a sample of blood, either unsorted or a sorted T cell fraction (not recorded which). The receptors stem from a male donor with ankylosing spondylitis.

The rearrangement links TRBV2 to TRBJ2-1; D is uncertain. CDR1 SNHLY and CDR2 FYNNEI come from the germline V gene. The CDR3 is 14 amino acids. The ends were cut back, 6 bases at V and 0 bases at J, with 9 bases in the middle. The CDR3 sequence: CASRLSSSYNEQFF. CDR3 DNA sequence: TGTGCCAGCAGACTCTCTAGCTCCTACAATGAGCAGTTCTTC.

This clonotype was observed a handful of times. The chain is built from TRBV6-2 or TRBV6-3 and TRBJ1-1; D is possibly TRBD1 (6 bases). Per germline, CDR1 MNHEY and CDR2 SVGEGT. The V gene lost 6 bases and the J gene lost 12 bases, with 14 bases spanning the gap. The CDR3 has 11 amino acids. The CDR3 coding sequence is TGTGCCAGCAGACATACAGGGCGACCTTTCTTT. Translating gives CASRHTGRPFF.

This clonotype appeared a few times. V is TRBV5-1 and J is TRBJ2-7, with 11 bases identical to TRBD1. V shed 3 bases, J shed 7 bases, and the junction held 9 bases outside the gene matches. CDR1 is SGHRS and CDR2 is YFSETQ in the germline V gene. The CDR3 covers 15 residues. CDR3 in DNA: TGCGCCAGCAGCTCGCTAGGACAGGGGGCGGGGGAGCAGTACTTC. Its protein product is CASSSLGQGAGEQYF.

In its sample, this clonotype was seen a few times. J is TRBJ2-7 and V is TRBV4-1; 9 nucleotides match TRBD2. Looked up from germline, CDR1 is MGHRA and CDR2 is YSYEKL. Unmatched junction bases numbered 4, after V lost 0 bases and J lost 4 bases. This CDR3 is 15 amino acids long. CDR3 protein: CASSQEDSGSYEQYF. CDR3 coding DNA: TGCGCCAGCAGCCAAGAAGATAGCGGGAGTTACGAGCAGTACTTC.

The rearrangement joins TRBV29-1 to TRBJ1-6; 7 bases are a match to TRBD1. Germline CDR1 reads SQVTM; CDR2 reads ANQGSEA. Unmatched junction bases numbered 5, after V lost 6 bases and J lost 6 bases. The CDR3 covers 13 residues. The CDR3 sequence: CSVKDRVNSPLHF. The CDR3 coding sequence is TGCAGCGTAAAAGACAGGGTTAATTCACCCCTCCACTTT.

This clonotype was observed a few times. This chain connects TRBV28 to TRBJ2-1; maybe TRBD2 (6 bases). CDR1 and CDR2 from the germline V gene are MDHEN and SYDVKM. V gave up 5 bases and J gave up 7 bases, with 18 bases separating them. This CDR3 has 15 residues. Written as DNA, the CDR3 is TGTGCCAGCAGTCGGGCGGGGTACTCCCAAAATGAGCAGTTCTTC. Translation: CASSRAGYSQNEQFF.

The chain is built from TRBV7-3 and TRBJ2-3; 7 bases agree with TRBD1. Trimming took 5 bases from V and 0 from J; bases not matched to a gene: 5. Germline CDR1 is SGHTA and CDR2 is FQGTGA. The CDR3 spans 15 residues. This CDR3 is CASSVTGHSTDTQYF. The CDR3 nucleotides read TGTGCCAGCAGCGTGACAGGGCATAGCACAGATACGCAGTATTTT.

This clonotype was counted ten times or more. The V and J genes are TRBV20-1 and TRBJ1-1; 7 bases align to TRBD1. Per the germline V gene, CDR1 is DFQATT and CDR2 is SNEGSKA (reference sequence). The CDR3 is made up of 13 amino acids. Trimming cost V 6 bases and J 4 bases; bases outside gene matches: 8. CDR3: CSAFNRGGTEAFF. CDR3 nucleotides: TGCAGTGCCTTTAACAGGGGAGGCACTGAAGCTTTCTTT.

About this clonotype: The CDR3 end shows no conserved phenylalanine or tryptophan, and so a read error is likely. The DNA is left out, because the CDR3 cannot be placed on it with certainty; the CDR3 is given as TCRdb lists it. The chain combines TRBV6-2 or TRBV6-3 with TRBJ1-1; the tabulated D call, TRBD1, remains unverified against the DNA. The CDR3 is 13 amino acids in total, end residues counted. The germline CDR1 and CDR2 sequences are MNHEY and SVGEGT. CDR3 protein: CASRSTGAGQIIC.

The V call is TRBV7-6, the J call TRBJ2-3; D ambiguous. V was shortened by 2 bases and J by 1 base, with 10 bases between the two germline ends. The germline gives CDR1 SGHVS, CDR2 FNYEAQ. This CDR3 contains 15 residues. The CDR3 coding sequence is TGTGCCAGCAGCTTAATCGATTGGGGCACAGATACGCAGTATTTT. Its translation: CASSLIDWGTDTQYF.

This clonotype came up a few times. V gene TRBV7-2 combines with J gene TRBJ2-2, with D possibly being TRBD2 (6 bases). Germline CDR1 SGHTA, CDR2 FQGNSA. V was pared by 5 bases and J by 2 bases, with 12 bases between. The CDR3 has 15 residues. CDR3 bases: TGTGCCAGCAGCGGGAGGACAAGAAACACCGGGGAGCTGTTTTTT. This sequence encodes CASSGRTRNTGELFF.

This clonotype was counted only a few times. The chain links TRBV2 to TRBJ2-7, with D possibly matching TRBD1 (6 bases). V dropped 6 bases and J dropped 3 bases, with 18 bases sitting between them. Germline V lookup: CDR1 SNHLY, CDR2 FYNNEI. The CDR3 is made up of 15 amino acids. The CDR3 is CASRERQGSNYEQYF. The CDR3 DNA is TGTGCCAGCAGGGAGAGGCAGGGGTCTAACTACGAGCAGTACTTC.

The V call is TRBV4-3, the J call TRBJ1-3; D is ambiguous. V was clipped by 3 bases and J by 0 bases, with 6 bases between them. There are 14 residues in the CDR3. CDR1 is LGHNA, CDR2 YSLEER, per germline. The CDR3 is CASSHEVSGNTIYF. The CDR3 nucleotides read TGCGCCAGCAGCCATGAGGTCTCTGGAAACACCATATATTTT.

The chain is built from TRBV2 and TRBJ2-1; 10 nucleotides agree with TRBD2. Trimming removed 1 base from V and 4 bases from J; junction bases left unmatched: 7. CDR1 is SNHLY and CDR2 is FYNNEI in the germline V gene. This CDR3 is 17 amino acids long. CDR3 in amino acids: CASSEGPSGSVYNEQFF. CDR3 in DNA: TGTGCCAGCAGTGAAGGCCCTAGCGGGAGTGTATACAATGAGCAGTTCTTC. The entire variable domain, with the rest obtained from reference TRBV2 and TRBJ2-1, is as follows: EPEVTQTPSHQVTQMGQEVILRCVPISNHLYFYWYRQILGQKVEFLVSFYNNEISEKSEIFDDQFSVERPDGSNFTLKIRSTKLEDSAMYFCASSEGPSGSVYNEQFFGPGTRLTVL.

The chain combines TRBV20-1 with TRBJ2-3; D is perhaps TRBD1 (6 bases). CDR1 is DFQATT, CDR2 SNEGSKA, per germline (reference sequence). There are 14 residues in the CDR3. Trimming took off 5 bases at V and 2 bases at J, with 14 bases between the two ends. CDR3: CSADTGKDTDTQYF. CDR3 DNA sequence: TGCAGTGCTGATACAGGGAAGGACACAGATACGCAGTATTTT.

In this sample, this clonotype turned up a few times. V gene TRBV7-9 combines with J gene TRBJ2-7; no reliable D call. Germline CDR1 reads SEHNR; CDR2 reads FQNEAQ (reference sequence). The CDR3 length is 13 residues. Trimming left V 2 bases short and J 1 base short, with 6 bases between. In DNA form, the CDR3 reads TGTGCCAGCAGCTTAACAGAGTCCTACGAGCAGTACTTC. As protein: CASSLTESYEQYF.

The chain has TRBV30 and TRBJ2-2; D uncertain. The V gene's germline CDR1 is GTSNPN and CDR2 SVGIG (reference sequence). This CDR3 region has 12 residues. Trimming left V 3 bases short and J 7 bases short, with 9 bases between. The CDR3 reads CAWSPLGGELFF. The CDR3 coding sequence is TGTGCCTGGAGCCCCTTAGGCGGGGAGCTGTTTTTT.

The table lists this clonotype with a few counts. The V call is TRBV29-1, the J call TRBJ1-2, with a tentative D call TRBD1 (5 bases). The germline V gene encodes CDR1 SQVTM and CDR2 ANQGSEA. The CDR3 is made up of 12 amino acids. V was cut by 6 bases and J by 4 bases, with 12 bases left in between. The CDR3 DNA is TGCAGCGTAGGTGAGGGGATCTATGGCTACACCTTC. As protein: CSVGEGIYGYTF.

This clonotype has a handful of counts. The chain recombines TRBV5-1 with TRBJ2-5; the D gene is possibly TRBD1 (6 bases). CDR3 length: 13 residues. V lost 5 bases to trimming and J lost 1 base, with 9 bases between them. Per the germline V gene, CDR1 is SGHRS and CDR2 is YFSETQ. CDR3: CASRPGVQETQYF. The CDR3 DNA reads as TGCGCCAGCAGGCCAGGGGTCCAAGAGACCCAGTACTTC.

This clonotype has just a few counts. The chain carries TRBV29-1 and TRBJ1-5, with D possibly TRBD1 on 6 matching bases. The germline CDR1 and CDR2 sequences are SQVTM and ANQGSEA. This CDR3 is built from 16 residues. V was trimmed by 4 bases and J by 7 bases, leaving 23 bases between them. The CDR3 loop reads CSVAGRAPGGRQPQHF. As DNA, the CDR3 is TGCAGCGTTGCTGGCAGGGCGCCGGGGGGCAGGCAGCCCCAGCATTTT. The variable domain in full, with the rest retrieved from reference TRBV29-1 and TRBJ1-5, is SAVISQKPSRDICQRGTSLTIQCQVDSQVTMMFWYRQQPGQSLTLIATANQGSEATYESGFVIDKFPISRPNLTFSTLTVSNMSPEDSSIYLCSVAGRAPGGRQPQHFGDGTRLSIL.

The chain joins TRBV20-1 to TRBJ2-7; D gene unclear. The germline gives CDR1 DFQATT, CDR2 SNEGSKA (reference sequence). Trimming took 3 bases from V and 2 from J, leaving 11 bases between them. The CDR3 consists of 13 residues. CDR3 in amino acids: CSARASVAYEQYF. The CDR3 nucleotides read TGCAGTGCTAGGGCAAGCGTGGCCTACGAGCAGTACTTC.